This T cell receptor beta chain appears in the sequencing data of a study of cytomegalovirus exposure and HLA in healthy donors. Primers for the PCR totalled 60 Vbeta and 13 Jbeta. Produced via immunoSEQ multiplex PCR; TCRdb's table is partial and in-frame only. The table records 120,000 or so clones, 8.5% to 9% of them present only once. Notes on the study in general: It was 150 to 200 TCR beta chains that were listed as cytomegalovirus-associated.

The CDR3 extends over 15 amino acids. Per the germline V gene, CDR1 is KGHSH and CDR2 is LQKENI. Trimming took 3 bases from V and 0 from J, leaving 9 bases between them. This clone was seen more than once but under ten times. Its cognate antigen is unknown. This TCR was recovered from a woman between 40 and 50 years old in good health and CMV-seropositive. V and J are TRBV18 and TRBJ1-5, with D uncertain. Material: PBMCs. CDR3 nucleotide sequence: TGTGCCAGCTCACCCGACGGGAATAGCAATCAGCCCCAGCATTTT. It translates to CASSPDGNSNQPQHF. The whole variable domain, filled in from reference TRBV18 and TRBJ1-5, reads NAGVMQNPRHLVRRRGQEARLRCSPMKGHSHVYWYRQLPEEGLKFMVYLQKENIIDESGMPKERFSAEFPKEGPSILRIQQVVRGDSAAYFCASSPDGNSNQPQHFGDGTRLSIL.